One TCR beta chain is described in this entry. This clonotype was seen only a few times. Its antigen target is currently unknown. The germline gene is not matched at one end of the junction; a read error may be the cause. This record comes from a study of CD8 T cells in ankylosing spondylitis (dated by TCRdb to 2017 to 2019). Context from the whole study: To find TCR variants linked to disease, the study profiled T cell receptor beta repertoires in ankylosing spondylitis patients and healthy donors. In total, the full study cohort was made up of over a hundred healthy donors and more than 20 ankylosing spondylitis patients. Peripheral blood samples were taken, and synovial fluid was additionally collected from ankylosing spondylitis patients. Results and caveats for the whole study, not just this receptor: A TCR beta motif made up of fewer than 10 highly homologous amino acid variants appeared to be characteristic of blood from ankylosing spondylitis patients. The disease-linked clones were reported to be significantly enriched in matched synovial fluid samples from ankylosing spondylitis patients. In peripheral blood, the disease-linked clones were found at relatively low frequencies and had a CD8+ phenotype. Some of the motif variants had been reported before in the synovial fluid and blood of reactive arthritis patients, a finding that suggests common disease-initiation mechanisms.

In the germline V gene (reference sequence), CDR1 corresponds to WNHNN and CDR2 to SYGVQD. The CDR3 starts with the cysteine, ends with the phenylalanine, and has 13 residues. The kept DNA is CDR3 alone, 39 bases in frame from the first base. Sequencing was performed on an Illumina HiSeq 2500. Quantitative 5'-RACE with molecular barcodes was the method used to prepare the TCR beta libraries. Under the source paper's analysis protocol: A new computational method, built on a probabilistic model of VDJ rearrangement, was used to identify disease-linked TCR variants. Clones were called with MiXCR by TCRdb after fastp trimmed the public reads at Q25, and only in-frame beta chains were retained. For every CDR3 protein sequence, its rows merge into one entry that carries the most common genes and DNA. TCRdb, not the original authors, processed these V and J calls. A total of 250,000 to 400,000 distinct CDR3 sequences appear in this sample, more than 9% of them only once. The ten top clones hold about 10% of the sample.

The chain was built from TRBV10-1 and TRBJ1-3, with TRBD1 perhaps the D gene, on 5 matching bases. This TCR was sampled from a female donor with ankylosing spondylitis or in good health (not recorded which). Specimen: blood, either unsorted or a sorted T cell fraction (not recorded which). The CDR3 is CVSSTGDGNTIYF. The bases are TGCGTCAGCAGCACCGGGGACGGAAACACCATATATTTT.